Listed here are 17 T cell receptor beta chains from one sample, sequenced in a study of T cell responses to AZD1222 COVID-19 vaccine. Assay used: immunoSEQ multiplex PCR; TCRdb lists only in-frame clones, some missing. The sample has roughly 77,000 clones, more than 85% seen once. Here the sequenced sample was peripheral blood, taken 28 days after the second AZD1222 dose. The source is an adult who received the AZD1222 COVID-19 vaccine.

In DNA, the CDR3 is TGTGCCAGTAGTGGGGGGACGACCTACGAGCAGTACTTC. Translating it yields CASSGGTTYEQYF. The chain employs TRBV19 and TRBJ2-7, with D perhaps matching TRBD2 (6 bases). The CDR3 is 13 residues long. CDR1 is LNHDA and CDR2 is SQIVND in the germline V gene (reference sequence). V lost 5 bases and J lost 2, with 10 bases in between.

The DNA of the CDR3 is TGTGCCAGCAGCTTGACTAGCGGGACCACAGATACGCAGTATTTT. Protein product: CASSLTSGTTDTQYF. The chain combines TRBV7-9 with TRBJ2-3; TRBD2 matches 11 bases. V shed 3 bases, J shed 2 bases, and the junction held 1 base outside the gene matches. This CDR3 is 15 amino acids long. Per germline, CDR1 SEHNR and CDR2 FQNEAQ (reference sequence).

The chain joins TRBV25-1 to TRBJ1-1; TRBD1 is a possible D gene (6 bases). Germline-derived CDR1 and CDR2 are MGHDK and SYGVNS. Trimming took 4 bases from V and 4 from J, leaving 10 bases between them. The CDR3 consists of 13 residues. Here the CDR3 reads CASSGGHATEAFF. In DNA, the CDR3 is TGTGCCAGCAGTGGGGGGCACGCCACTGAAGCTTTCTTT.

The chain combines TRBV5-1 with TRBJ2-5, with TRBD2 identical over 13 bases. The CDR3 totals 16 residues. V shed 4 bases and J 5 bases; nucleotides not matched to a gene: 8. Germline V gives CDR1 SGHRS, CDR2 YFSETQ. CDR3 region: CASSARTSGRGETQYF. In DNA form, the CDR3 reads TGCGCCAGCAGCGCCCGGACTAGCGGGAGAGGCGAGACCCAGTACTTC.

The chain is built from TRBV6-6 and TRBJ1-6; D may be TRBD1 (6 bases). In germline, CDR1 is MNHNY, CDR2 SVGAGI (reference sequence). The CDR3 has 15 amino acids. With 2 bases removed from V and 14 bases from J, the gap between germline ends came to 19 bases. The CDR3 here is CASSYDRPPGRSLHF. CDR3 sequence (DNA): TGTGCCAGCAGTTACGACAGGCCGCCGGGTAGATCCCTCCACTTT.

The CDR3 reads CASSQVRGDTEAFF. CDR3 DNA sequence: TGTGCCAGCAGCCAAGTCCGGGGGGACACTGAAGCTTTCTTT. The genes are TRBV14 and TRBJ1-1; the D gene is possibly TRBD1 (5 bases). The V and J ends lost 1 base and 3 bases respectively, with 9 bases between them. Looked up from germline, CDR1 is SGHDN and CDR2 is FVKESK. CDR3 length: 14 amino acids.

The chain carries TRBV5-1 and TRBJ2-7; 7 positions agree with TRBD1. V gave up 2 bases and J gave up 2 bases; unmatched junction bases: 7. Looked up from germline, CDR1 is SGHRS and CDR2 is YFSETQ. This CDR3 has 15 amino acids. The CDR3 loop reads CASSFDGTETYEQYF. The CDR3 region has the DNA TGCGCCAGCAGCTTCGACGGGACAGAGACCTACGAGCAGTACTTC.

In this sample, this clone turned up a few times. The chain joins TRBV12-5 to TRBJ1-2, with TRBD1 matching over 11 bases. The CDR3 runs to 17 residues. From germline, CDR1 is LGHNT and CDR2 FRNRAP. V shed 1 base, J shed 3 bases, and the junction held 7 bases outside the gene matches. The CDR3 nucleotides read TGTGCTAGTGGTTTGGGGAGGGACAGGGGGATTGACTATGGCTACACCTTC. Protein product: CASGLGRDRGIDYGYTF.

V usage is TRBV3-1 (or the pseudogene TRBV3-2) and J usage is TRBJ2-3, with 10 nucleotides matching TRBD2. This CDR3 comprises 15 residues. V dropped 1 base and J dropped 4; count of bases not matched to a gene: 2. Germline V gene lookup returns CDR1 LGHDT and CDR2 YNNKEL (reference sequence). CDR3 loop: CASSQGLAGADTQYF. The DNA for the CDR3 is TGTGCCAGCAGCCAAGGACTAGCGGGTGCAGATACGCAGTATTTT.

This sequence joins TRBV7-7 and TRBJ2-7, with 11 bases identical to TRBD2. The CDR3 totals 18 residues. V lost 2 bases and J lost 0; bases outside the gene matches: 9. From germline, CDR1 is SSHAT and CDR2 FNYEAQ (reference sequence). CDR3 amino acids: CASSLSGLAGKSSYEQYF. CDR3 sequence (DNA): TGTGCCAGCAGCTTATCCGGACTAGCGGGTAAATCCTCCTACGAGCAGTACTTC.

The V and J genes are TRBV7-9 and TRBJ1-6, with TRBD1 as a possible D gene (6 bases). The CDR3 loop spans 15 amino acids. V shed 1 base and J shed 7 bases, with 11 bases lying between them. The germline CDR1 and CDR2 sequences are SEHNR and FQNEAQ (reference sequence). CDR3 amino acids: CASSLDRVGNSPLHF. The DNA of the CDR3 is TGTGCCAGCAGCTTAGACAGGGTGGGAAATTCACCCCTCCACTTT.

The chain joins TRBV19 to TRBJ1-5; TRBD1 matches at 10 bases. V shed 1 base and J 5 bases; nucleotides not matched to a gene: 2. Germline CDR1 reads LNHDA; CDR2 reads SQIVND (reference sequence). This CDR3 spans 15 amino acids. DNA for the CDR3: TGTGCCAGTAGTATAGGGGGACAGGGGCATCAGCCCCAGCATTTT. It encodes CASSIGGQGHQPQHF.

The chain joins TRBV3-1 (or the pseudogene TRBV3-2) to TRBJ2-2; 16 bases fit TRBD2. Germline CDR1 is LGHDT and CDR2 is YNNKEL (reference sequence). V shed 4 bases, J shed 5 bases, and the junction held 4 bases outside the gene matches. CDR3 size: 17 residues. The CDR3 DNA follows: TGTGCCAGCAGCCTGGGACTAGCGGGAGGGAGAACCGGGGAGCTGTTTTTT. This gives the protein CASSLGLAGGRTGELFF.

This clone has just one count. Here the CDR3 DNA reads TGTGCCTGGAGCCTTCAGGGGGAGGTGACCCAGTACTTC. Its protein product is CAWSLQGEVTQYF. This rearrangement joins TRBV30 to TRBJ2-5; weak D call: TRBD1 (7 bases). Per germline, CDR1 GTSNPN and CDR2 SVGIG (reference sequence). This CDR3 is built from 13 residues. V dropped 3 bases and J dropped 7 bases, with 15 bases sitting between them.

The chain has TRBV15 and TRBJ1-5; D gene ambiguous. Germline values: CDR1 LNHNV, CDR2 YYDKDF (reference sequence). CDR3 length: 14 amino acids. With 0 bases removed from V and 5 bases from J, the gap between germline ends came to 8 bases. CDR3 DNA: TGTGCCACCAGCAGAGATTACCGGGATCAGCCCCAGCATTTT. This encodes CATSRDYRDQPQHF.

J is TRBJ1-2 and V is TRBV28, with 7 nucleotides matching TRBD1. Germline V lookup: CDR1 MDHEN, CDR2 SYDVKM. The CDR3 contains 17 residues. V lost 2 bases and J lost 0; bases outside the gene matches: 9. CDR3 in DNA: TGTGCCAGCAGTTTAATTTTGAGGGGGCGAGCTAACTATGGCTACACCTTC. The encoded protein is CASSLILRGRANYGYTF.

The chain carries TRBV19 and TRBJ1-2; D is undetermined. The CDR3 loop spans 13 amino acids. CDR1 LNHDA and CDR2 SQIVND come from the germline V gene (reference sequence). V was trimmed by 8 bases and J by 2 bases, leaving 12 bases between them. CDR3 region: CASQPGLNYGYTF. CDR3 nucleotide sequence: TGTGCCAGTCAGCCGGGGTTAAACTATGGCTACACCTTC.